The 28 T cell receptor beta chains listed next were all sequenced from one sample in a study of a mutant IDH1 vaccine in newly diagnosed glioma (dated by TCRdb to the early 2020s). Library generation was performed with the immunoSEQ multiplex PCR assay. In its TCRdb copy, this immuneACCESS table keeps in-frame sequences only and misses some clones. Where compared with another copy, unresolved V genes explain less than half of these, and the others have no known cause. The sample yields about 16,000 clones; roughly 95% were counted once. In total, the top ten clones hold approximately 3.6% of the sample. The sample's time point label, decoded: baseline, week 1 (first vaccination visit). The treatment or condition label, read with the paper, signifies: pre-vaccination baseline after standard-of-care therapy. The material sequenced was peripheral blood mononuclear cells (PBMCs), taken from a glioma patient treated with radiotherapy, temozolomide or both. All receptors come from a woman aged 18-29 years with glioma. Some clones in this sample may be carry-over from other donors' samples.

The CDR3 bases are TGTGCCAGCATCCCTCCATACCGGGACAGTTGTGGGCCCCAGCATTTT. This translates into CASIPPYRDSCGPQHF. The V gene is TRBV6-4, the J gene TRBJ1-5, with TRBD1 matching 7 bases. The V gene's germline CDR1 is MRHNA and CDR2 SNTAGT. The CDR3 has 16 residues. V dropped 7 bases and J dropped 9; count of bases not matched to a gene: 18.

This chain joins TRBV4-1 and TRBJ2-7, with 9 bases that match TRBD1. The junction had 4 bases not matched to a gene; V was cut back by 1 base and J by 3 bases. This CDR3 is built from 15 residues. Germline CDR1 and CDR2: MGHRA and YSYEKL. The CDR3 sequence: CASSQGDRAGYEQYF. CDR3 nucleotides: TGCGCCAGCAGCCAAGGGGACAGGGCGGGCTACGAGCAGTACTTC.

J is TRBJ2-1 and V is TRBV19; TRBD2 matches at 10 bases. J gave up 2 bases and V 5 bases, and 3 bases lay outside the gene matches. The CDR3 is made up of 15 amino acids. Germline CDR1 and CDR2: LNHDA and SQIVND (reference sequence). Here the CDR3 reads CASSVSGGAYNEQFF. The CDR3 region has the DNA TGTGCCAGTAGTGTCAGCGGGGGGGCCTACAATGAGCAGTTCTTC.

V usage is TRBV5-1 and J usage is TRBJ1-1, with D hard to call. The germline gives CDR1 SGHRS, CDR2 YFSETQ. This CDR3 spans 14 amino acids. Between the trimmed V and J ends, which lost 4 bases and 4 bases, there was a span of 14 bases. The CDR3 DNA is TGCGCCAGCAGCCGGGCAGGTCAGACCACTGAAGCTTTCTTT. It is translated as CASSRAGQTTEAFF.

The chain links TRBV27 to TRBJ1-1; the match to TRBD1 covers 9 bases. After removal of 10 bases from V and 1 base from J, the junction contained 4 bases not matched to a gene. The CDR3 covers 13 residues. Looked up from germline, CDR1 is MNHEY and CDR2 is SMNVEV (reference sequence). The CDR3 sequence is CATQDRGNTEAFF. As DNA, the CDR3 is TGTGCCACCCAGGACAGGGGGAACACTGAAGCTTTCTTT.

The chain employs TRBV11-3 and TRBJ2-1; 14 nucleotides match TRBD2. V lost 4 bases to trimming and J lost 1 base; unmatched junction nucleotides: 12. The germline gives CDR1 SGHNT, CDR2 YENEEA. The CDR3 spans 20 residues. DNA of the CDR3: TGTGCCAGCAGCTCTGACGGGACTAGCGGGGGAAGGAGATCCTACAATGAGCAGTTCTTC. This encodes CASSSDGTSGGRRSYNEQFF.

V is TRBV7-9 and J is TRBJ1-2; 8 nucleotides agree with TRBD1. Looked up from germline, CDR1 is SEHNR and CDR2 is FQNEAQ (reference sequence). The CDR3 totals 14 residues. J was trimmed by 6 bases and V by 5 bases; bases with no gene match: 8. CDR3 DNA sequence: TGTGCCAGCAGCACAGGACAGGGCTATGATGGCTACACCTTC. This gives the protein CASSTGQGYDGYTF.

The gene calls are TRBV25-1 and TRBJ2-7, with 11 bases aligning to TRBD2. V shed 7 bases and J 6 bases; nucleotides not matched to a gene: 5. This CDR3 region has 13 residues. Germline V gene lookup returns CDR1 MGHDK and CDR2 SYGVNS. As DNA, the CDR3 is TGTGCCAGCACCTTAGCGGGAGGGAGCGAGCAGTACTTC. Translation: CASTLAGGSEQYF.

J is TRBJ2-7 and V is TRBV14; no reliable D call. The V gene's germline CDR1 is SGHDN and CDR2 FVKESK. V lost 1 base and J 6 bases, leaving 10 bases between the germline ends. CDR3 length: 13 residues. The CDR3 is CASSQVEQGEQYF. Written as DNA, the CDR3 is TGTGCCAGCAGCCAAGTCGAGCAAGGCGAGCAGTACTTC. The full variable domain, rest sourced from reference TRBV14 and TRBJ2-7, is EAGVTQFPSHSVIEKGQTVTLRCDPISGHDNLYWYRRVMGKEIKFLLHFVKESKQDESGMPNNRFLAERTGGTYSTLKVQPAELEDSGVYFCASSQVEQGEQYFGPGTRLTVT.

The rearrangement links TRBV7-9 to TRBJ2-7, with D perhaps TRBD1 (5 bases). Per the germline V gene, CDR1 is SEHNR and CDR2 is FQNEAQ (reference sequence). The V gene lost 4 bases and the J gene lost 2 bases, with 6 bases spanning the gap. This CDR3 region has 12 residues. This chain's CDR3 is CASSSGTYEQYF. The CDR3 DNA reads as TGTGCCAGCAGCTCAGGGACCTACGAGCAGTACTTC.

This chain links TRBV4-1 with TRBJ2-5, with D perhaps matching TRBD2 (5 bases). CDR1 and CDR2 from the germline V gene are MGHRA and YSYEKL. This CDR3 comprises 16 residues. The germline V and J ends were trimmed by 2 bases and 5 bases, with 18 bases remaining between them. CDR3 sequence reads: CASSQPTSLSGETQYF. CDR3 DNA sequence: TGCGCCAGCAGCCAACCCACTAGTCTGTCGGGGGAGACCCAGTACTTC.

The chain recombines TRBV20-1 with TRBJ1-2; D is uncertain. Germline V CDR1 and CDR2: DFQATT, SNEGSKA (reference sequence). V was shortened by 6 bases and J by 8 bases, with 13 bases between the two germline ends. The CDR3 is made up of 11 amino acids. CDR3 sequence: CSASPPSGYTF. The CDR3 bases are TGCAGTGCCTCCCCCCCGTCGGGCTACACCTTC.

This clone was recorded once. This chain joins TRBV5-1 and TRBJ2-7, with no clear D. V was shortened by 2 bases and J by 3 bases, with 9 bases between the two germline ends. The CDR3 length is 13 residues. Germline V gene sequence: CDR1 SGHRS, CDR2 YFSETQ. The chain's CDR3 is CASSLGWNYEQYF. The CDR3 nucleotides are TGCGCCAGCAGCTTAGGGTGGAACTACGAGCAGTACTTC.

V gene TRBV5-1 combines with J gene TRBJ2-2, with 10 positions matching TRBD2. Per germline, CDR1 SGHRS and CDR2 YFSETQ. The CDR3 is made up of 16 amino acids. V trimming: 4 bases; J trimming: 2 bases; junction bases outside the gene matches: 5. The CDR3 protein is CASSPGLALNTGELFF. DNA for the CDR3: TGCGCCAGCAGCCCGGGACTAGCGCTTAACACCGGGGAGCTGTTTTTT.

Notes on this clone: Germline and junction disagree at one end, which may indicate a read error. J is TRBJ1-3 and V is TRBV30; no reliable D call. Germline CDR1 reads GTSNPN; CDR2 reads SVGIG (reference sequence). This CDR3 comprises 12 residues. CDR3 nucleotide sequence: TGTGGCTGGAGGGATTCTGGAAACACCATATATTTT. This encodes CGWRDSGNTIYF.

The chain carries TRBV7-6 and TRBJ1-2; D not certain. Germline assignment: CDR1 SGHVS and CDR2 FNYEAQ. Deletions cut 5 bases from V and 5 bases from J, with 15 bases between. This CDR3 contains 14 residues. DNA of the CDR3: TGTGCCAGCAGCGTACTAACATCGACTTATGGCTACACCTTC. Translated: CASSVLTSTYGYTF.

The CDR3 reads CASSFRGSGATLGHEQFF. The CDR3 DNA reads TGTGCCAGCAGCTTTAGAGGCAGCGGGGCGACCCTGGGGCATGAGCAGTTCTTC. The chain recombines TRBV7-6 with TRBJ2-1, with TRBD2 matching 7 bases. The V segment lost 3 bases and the J segment 8 bases; nucleotides outside the gene matches: 19. Germline values: CDR1 SGHVS, CDR2 FNYEAQ. The CDR3 extends over 18 amino acids.

The chain is built from TRBV18 and TRBJ1-4, with D perhaps matching TRBD1 (6 bases). The CDR3 has 16 amino acids. CDR1 KGHSH and CDR2 LQKENI come from the germline V gene. Trimming cost V 4 bases and J 3 bases, with 15 bases left between them. The CDR3 reads CASSRTRDNPNEKLFF. The CDR3 DNA follows: TGTGCCAGCTCACGGACCCGGGACAACCCTAATGAAAAACTGTTTTTT.

The V call is TRBV28, the J call TRBJ2-7, with D possibly called TRBD1 or TRBD2 (5 bases each). The V and J ends lost 6 bases and 12 bases respectively, with 12 bases between them. This CDR3 is built from 10 residues. Germline V gene data show CDR1 as MDHEN and CDR2 as SYDVKM. The CDR3 loop reads CASRNIGTYF. CDR3 nucleotide sequence: TGTGCCAGCAGGAATATTGGGACGTACTTC.

The J gene is TRBJ2-2, the V gene TRBV7-3; D is undetermined. This CDR3 spans 13 amino acids. Germline loops: CDR1 SGHTA, CDR2 FQGTGA. V lost 5 bases and J 4 bases, leaving 8 bases between the germline ends. Here the CDR3 DNA reads TGTGCCAGCAGCCAATTCGGCACCGGGGAGCTGTTTTTT. It is translated as CASSQFGTGELFF.

The chain joins TRBV5-6 to TRBJ1-2, with D possibly matching TRBD1 (6 bases). The CDR3 covers 13 residues. The ends were cut back, 6 bases at V and 8 bases at J, with 17 bases in the middle. The germline gives CDR1 SGHDT, CDR2 YYEEEE. As DNA, the CDR3 is TGTGCCAGCACCCAAAGCACAGGACAGGGCTACACCTTC. Protein product: CASTQSTGQGYTF.

J is TRBJ2-5 and V is TRBV7-9; 11 bases fit TRBD2. With V trimmed by 7 bases and J by 1 base, 5 bases remained unmatched. The CDR3 loop spans 15 amino acids. Germline V lookup: CDR1 SEHNR, CDR2 FQNEAQ (reference sequence). CDR3 nucleotide sequence: TGTGCCAGCACCGGGGGGACTAGCGGCCAAGAGACCCAGTACTTC. This gives the protein CASTGGTSGQETQYF.

V usage is TRBV6-1 and J usage is TRBJ2-3; 7 bases match TRBD2. CDR3 length: 15 amino acids. V lost 6 bases, J lost 0 bases, and 6 bases stayed unmatched. Germline V gene sequence: CDR1 MNHNS, CDR2 SASEGT. The CDR3 nucleotides are TGTGCCAGCAGCGTTAATAGCGGGAGCACAGATACGCAGTATTTT. Translation: CASSVNSGSTDTQYF.

V usage is TRBV25-1 and J usage is TRBJ1-3; D is perhaps TRBD1 (5 bases). Germline CDR1 MGHDK, CDR2 SYGVNS. V was pared by 9 bases and J by 0 bases, with 24 bases between. The CDR3 has 18 amino acids. CDR3 residues: CASSPTLGQGYSGNTIYF. The CDR3 DNA reads as TGTGCCAGTAGCCCCACCTTGGGGCAGGGCTACTCTGGAAACACCATATATTTT.

The rearrangement joins TRBV10-3 to TRBJ2-2; D ambiguous. V dropped 6 bases and J dropped 1 base, with 9 bases sitting between them. This CDR3 comprises 14 residues. Germline V gene sequence: CDR1 ENHRY, CDR2 SYGVKD. CDR3 loop: CAIRDHLNTGELFF. The CDR3 nucleotides are TGTGCCATCAGAGACCACCTGAACACCGGGGAGCTGTTTTTT.

The rearrangement joins TRBV27 to TRBJ1-5; TRBD1 is a possible D gene (5 bases). Germline assignment: CDR1 MNHEY and CDR2 SMNVEV (reference sequence). The CDR3 spans 17 residues. The V and J ends lost 2 bases and 3 bases respectively, with 17 bases between them. The CDR3, as DNA: TGTGCCAGCAGTTTAAAGGCCGACGGGGGTTACAATCAGCCCCAGCATTTT. This translates into CASSLKADGGYNQPQHF.

This clone was picked up one time. The chain links TRBV5-4 to TRBJ2-3; 8 bases agree with TRBD2. With V trimmed by 4 bases and J by 4 bases, 8 bases remained unmatched. This CDR3 has 15 amino acids. CDR1 and CDR2 (germline): SGHNT, YYREEE (reference sequence). Here the CDR3 DNA reads TGTGCCAGCAGCCCCTCCAGCGGGAGCGCAGATACGCAGTATTTT. This encodes CASSPSSGSADTQYF.

V and J are TRBV7-9 and TRBJ2-3; no clear D gene. The germline V gene has CDR1 SEHNR and CDR2 FQNEAQ (reference sequence). This CDR3 contains 12 residues. Trimming cost V 8 bases and J 5 bases, with 11 bases left between them. The CDR3 DNA sequence: TGTGCCAGCCTCCATGGAGTAGATACGCAGTATTTT. Encoded protein: CASLHGVDTQYF.